Listed here is a single T cell receptor (beta chain). Which antigen it targets is not known. No quality values exist for individual bases; no much larger clone is one base distant. Taken from the germline V gene, the CDR1 and CDR2 loops are SGDLS and YYNGEE. From its cysteine to its phenylalanine, the CDR3 spans 15 amino acids. This entry keeps only the CDR3 DNA: 45 bases, framed from base 1. Trimming removed 4 bases from V and 5 bases from J; the gene matches leave 8 bases unexplained. To demonstrate the VDJtools post-analysis software, the study profiled TCR beta repertoires from the peripheral blood of 13 young patients with multiple sclerosis. Multiple sclerosis patients were children and adolescents aged roughly 6 to 17 years. The data were obtained in a study of post-analysis software for immune sequencing data (dated by TCRdb to about 2015). Concerning the study at large: Relapsing-remitting, secondary progressive and progressive-relapsing multiple sclerosis were recorded as disease courses, and subtype annotation was lacking for some patients. A subset of samples was prepared in parallel using single-end sample barcoding, then pooled and co-amplified after Illumina adapter ligation. Patient repertoires were compared against 11 to 12 previously published healthy control repertoires from donors aged about 6 to 27 years.

The full study reports these points: Normalized Chao1 diversity was significantly lower in multiple sclerosis patients than controls, suggesting substantial peripheral T-cell clonal expansion. Significantly higher frequencies in patients than in controls were found for roughly five TRBV segments, including TRBV5-6, TRBV5-1 and TRBV20-1. The multiple sclerosis patient group was slightly younger than the control group. When samples were clustered directly using the F measure, samples prepared in the same batch co-clustered strongly, which prompted a batch-effect correction.

Receptors were amplified or captured by PCR. For sequencing, an Illumina HiSeq 2500 was employed. To reduce PCR and sequencing biases, unique molecular identifiers were built into the TCR beta cDNA libraries. Roughly 0.5 million cDNA molecules were obtained per 1 to 10 million input T cells, so each molecule approximated one T cell. Patient libraries were prepared and sequenced with the same protocol used for the earlier healthy control dataset. Within a given batch, samples were prepared together, multiplexed and sequenced on the same HiSeq lane. In the source study's methods: MIGEC was used to process the raw barcoded reads, and molecular identifier groups with only a single read were discarded before consensus assembly and CDR3 extraction. Clonotype tables were post-analysed with VDJtools, normalizing diversity by down-sampling all datasets to the smallest sample size. In repertoire overlap clustering, CDR3 amino acid sequences, but not nucleotide sequences, were matched to correct batch-related cross-sample contamination. The public reads were reprocessed in TCRdb via fastp at Q25 and MiXCR, keeping in-frame beta chains. Identical CDR3 proteins give one entry, which carries the most common genes and DNA. TCRdb, not the original authors, processed these V and J calls. Across this sample there are 350,000 to 500,000 distinct CDR3 sequences, with roughly 40% seen only once. The biggest ten clones account for 7.5% to 8.5% of the sample.

The clonotype was recovered from a girl aged 2-10 years with multiple sclerosis. Material for sequencing was blood. The chain was built from TRBV9 and TRBJ2-3; TRBD2 agrees with 9 junctional bases. The CDR3 in this case is CASSRTSAPGDTQYF. The bases are TGTGCCAGCAGCCGGACTAGCGCCCCCGGAGATACGCAGTATTTT.